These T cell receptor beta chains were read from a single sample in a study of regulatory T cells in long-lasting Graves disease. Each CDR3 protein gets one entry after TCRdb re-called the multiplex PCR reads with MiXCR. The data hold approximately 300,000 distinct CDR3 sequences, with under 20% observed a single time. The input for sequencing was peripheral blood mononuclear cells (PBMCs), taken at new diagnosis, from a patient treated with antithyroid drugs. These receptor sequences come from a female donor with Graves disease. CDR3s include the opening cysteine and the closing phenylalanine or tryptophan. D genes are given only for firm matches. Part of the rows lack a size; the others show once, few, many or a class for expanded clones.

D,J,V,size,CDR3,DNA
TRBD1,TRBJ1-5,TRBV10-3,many,CAISEGQGINQPQHF,TGTGCCATCAGTGAGGGACAGGGGATCAATCAGCCCCAGCATTTT
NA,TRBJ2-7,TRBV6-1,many,CASSEAVGPEQYF,TGTGCCAGCAGTGAAGCGGTCGGCCCTGAGCAGTACTTC
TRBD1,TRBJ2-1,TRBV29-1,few,CSVGETGLFF,TGCAGCGTTGGGGAGACAGGGTTGTTCTTC
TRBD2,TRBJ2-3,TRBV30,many,CAWCDSGRASDTQYF,TGTGCCTGGTGTGATAGCGGGAGGGCGTCAGATACGCAGTATTTT
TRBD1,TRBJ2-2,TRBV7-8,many,CASSQQGDTGELFF,TGTGCCAGCAGCCAACAGGGGGACACCGGGGAGCTGTTTTTT
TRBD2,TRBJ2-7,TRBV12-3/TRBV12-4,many,CASSPRLAGAKFYEQYF,TGTGCCAGCAGTCCCAGACTAGCGGGGGCTAAGTTCTACGAGCAGTACTTC
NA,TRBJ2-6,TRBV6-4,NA,CASSDSGSGANVLTF,TGTGCCAGCAGTGACTCGGGCTCTGGGGCCAACGTCCTGACTTTC
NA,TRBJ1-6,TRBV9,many,CASSVEQGYSPLHF,TGTGCCAGCAGCGTAGAACAGGGATATTCACCCCTCCACTTT
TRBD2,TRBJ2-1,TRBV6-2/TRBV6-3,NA,CASSEAAGGSYNEQFF,TGTGCCAGCAGTGAAGCCGCGGGAGGGTCCTACAATGAGCAGTTCTTC
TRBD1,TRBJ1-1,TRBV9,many,CASSVGGDRVATEAFF,TGTGCCAGCAGCGTAGGGGGGGACAGGGTCGCCACTGAAGCTTTCTTT
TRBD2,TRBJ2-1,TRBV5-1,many,CASSSPSGSSYEQFF,TGCGCCAGCAGCTCCCCTAGCGGGAGTTCATATGAGCAGTTCTTC
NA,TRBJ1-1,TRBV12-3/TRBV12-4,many,CASLFYTEAFF,TGTGCCAGCCTCTTTTACACTGAAGCTTTCTTT
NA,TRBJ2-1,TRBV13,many,CASSSGGGNEQFF,TGTGCCAGCAGCTCCGGAGGTGGGAATGAGCAGTTCTTC
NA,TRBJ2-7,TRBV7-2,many,CASSTTVVEGEQYF,TGTGCCAGCAGCACCACCGTCGTAGAAGGCGAGCAGTACTTC
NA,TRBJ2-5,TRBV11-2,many,CASSLYAGGETQYF,TGTGCCAGCAGCTTGTATGCGGGTGGGGAGACCCAGTACTTC
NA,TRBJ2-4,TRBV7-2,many,CASSPEGQTLAKNIQYF,TGTGCCAGCAGCCCCGAAGGACAGACTCTAGCCAAAAACATTCAGTACTTC